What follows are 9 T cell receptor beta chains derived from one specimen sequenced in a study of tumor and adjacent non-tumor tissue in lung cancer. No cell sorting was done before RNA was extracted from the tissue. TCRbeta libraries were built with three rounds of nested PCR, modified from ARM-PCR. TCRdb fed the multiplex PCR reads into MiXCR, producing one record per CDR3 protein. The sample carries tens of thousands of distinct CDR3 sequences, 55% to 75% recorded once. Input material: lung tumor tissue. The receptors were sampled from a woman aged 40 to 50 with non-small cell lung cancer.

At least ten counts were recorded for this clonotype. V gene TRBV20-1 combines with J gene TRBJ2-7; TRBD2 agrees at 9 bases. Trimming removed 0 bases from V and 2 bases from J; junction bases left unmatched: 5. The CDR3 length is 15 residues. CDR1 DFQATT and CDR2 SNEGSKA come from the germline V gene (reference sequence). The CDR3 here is CSARDPSGKTYEQYF. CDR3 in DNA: TGCAGTGCTAGAGACCCTAGCGGGAAAACCTACGAGCAGTACTTC.

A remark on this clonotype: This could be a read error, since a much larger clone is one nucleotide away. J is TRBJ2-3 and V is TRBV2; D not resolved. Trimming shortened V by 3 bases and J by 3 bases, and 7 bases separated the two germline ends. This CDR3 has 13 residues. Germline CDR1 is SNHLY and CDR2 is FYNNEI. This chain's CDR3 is CASSDTGTDTQYF. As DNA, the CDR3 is TGTGCCAGCAGTGACACCGGGACAGATACGCAGTATTTT.

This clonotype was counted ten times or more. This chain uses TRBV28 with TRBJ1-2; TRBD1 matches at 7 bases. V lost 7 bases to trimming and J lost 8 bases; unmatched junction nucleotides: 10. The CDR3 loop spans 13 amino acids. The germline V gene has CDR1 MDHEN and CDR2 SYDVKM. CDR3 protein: CASTPDRVRGYTF. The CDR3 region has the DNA TGTGCCAGCACCCCAGACAGGGTGCGAGGCTACACCTTC.

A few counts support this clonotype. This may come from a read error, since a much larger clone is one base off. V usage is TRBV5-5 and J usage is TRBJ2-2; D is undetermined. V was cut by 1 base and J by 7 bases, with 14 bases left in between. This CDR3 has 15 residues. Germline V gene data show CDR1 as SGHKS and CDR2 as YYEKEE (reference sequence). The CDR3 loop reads CASSLTFGHSGELFF. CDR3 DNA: TGTGCCAGCAGCTTGACTTTTGGCCACAGCGGGGAGCTGTTTTTT.

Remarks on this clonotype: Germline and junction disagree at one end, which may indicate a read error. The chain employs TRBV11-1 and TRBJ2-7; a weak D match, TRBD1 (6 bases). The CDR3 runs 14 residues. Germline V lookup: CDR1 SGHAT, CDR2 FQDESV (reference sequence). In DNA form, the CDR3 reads TGTGTCAGCAGCCCAGGACAGAGGTACTACGAGCACTACTTC. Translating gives CVSSPGQRYYEHYF.

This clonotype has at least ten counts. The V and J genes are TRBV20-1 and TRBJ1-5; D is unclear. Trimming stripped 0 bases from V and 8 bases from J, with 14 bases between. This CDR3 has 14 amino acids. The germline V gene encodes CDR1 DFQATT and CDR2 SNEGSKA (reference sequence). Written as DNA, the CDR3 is TGCAGTGCTAGAGATCTCGGGGAATCGGAGCCCCAGCATTTT. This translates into CSARDLGESEPQHF.

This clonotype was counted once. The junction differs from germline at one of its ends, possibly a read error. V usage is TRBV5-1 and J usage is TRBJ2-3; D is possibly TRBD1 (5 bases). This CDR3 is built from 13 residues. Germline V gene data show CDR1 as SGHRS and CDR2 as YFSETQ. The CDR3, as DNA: TGCGCCAGCACCATTGCGACAGCCGATATGCAGTACTTT. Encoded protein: CASTIATADMQYF.

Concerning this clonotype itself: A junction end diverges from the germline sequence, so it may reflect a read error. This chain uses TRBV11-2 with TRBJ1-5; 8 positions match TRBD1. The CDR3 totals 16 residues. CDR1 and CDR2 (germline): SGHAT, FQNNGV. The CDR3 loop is CTSSYEGQDSNQPQHF. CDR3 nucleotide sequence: TGTACCAGCAGCTATGAGGGACAGGATAGCAATCAGCCCCAGCACTTT.

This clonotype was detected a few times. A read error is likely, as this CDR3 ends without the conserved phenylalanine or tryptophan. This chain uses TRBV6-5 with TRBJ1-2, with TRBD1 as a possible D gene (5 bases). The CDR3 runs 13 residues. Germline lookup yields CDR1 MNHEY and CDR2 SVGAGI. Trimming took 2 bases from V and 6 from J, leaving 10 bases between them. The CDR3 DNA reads TGTGCCAGCAGTTACCAGGGAGGGGATGGCTACACCCTC. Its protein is CASSYQGGDGYTL.